A single sample is the source of the 25 T cell receptor beta chains below, sequenced in a study of cytomegalovirus exposure and HLA in healthy donors. The PCR employed 60 Vbeta primers together with 13 Jbeta primers. Profiled with immunoSEQ multiplex PCR; TCRdb holds only in-frame clones, not every one. The sample lists roughly 120,000 clones; 70% to 80% were seen once. Sample: PBMCs. The source is a man between 45 and 60 years old in good health and CMV-seropositive.

The chain carries TRBV28 and TRBJ1-2; D is uncertain. The V end lost 3 bases, the J end lost 1 base, and 3 bases lay between the germline ends. In germline, CDR1 is MDHEN, CDR2 SYDVKM. CDR3 length: 12 residues. CDR3 protein: CASSFVNYGYTF. CDR3 bases: TGTGCCAGCAGTTTCGTTAACTATGGCTACACCTTC.

This clone was detected once. The V and J genes are TRBV7-2 and TRBJ2-2; 13 nucleotides align to TRBD2. The germline gives CDR1 SGHTA, CDR2 FQGNSA. V dropped 4 bases and J dropped 6; count of bases not matched to a gene: 8. The CDR3 sequence is 17 residues long. The CDR3 coding sequence is TGTGCCAGCAGCTCAAGGACTAGCGGGAGCCCATCCGGGGAGCTGTTTTTT. It is translated as CASSSRTSGSPSGELFF. Full variable domain (rest looked up from reference TRBV7-2 and TRBJ2-2): GAGVSQSPSNKVTEKGKDVELRCDPISGHTALYWYRQSLGQGLEFLIYFQGNSAPDKSGLPSDRFSAERTGGSVSTLTIQRTQQEDSAVYLCASSSRTSGSPSGELFFGEGSRLTVL.

J is TRBJ2-3 and V is TRBV9, with 9 bases that match TRBD2. V shed 4 bases, J shed 2 bases, and the junction held 5 bases outside the gene matches. The CDR3 runs 15 residues. Germline CDR1 and CDR2: SGDLS and YYNGEE. DNA of the CDR3: TGTGCCAGCAGCCCTCGACTAGCGGACACAGATACGCAGTATTTT. As protein: CASSPRLADTDTQYF.

The chain links TRBV6-5 to TRBJ2-7; TRBD1 matches at 11 bases. Germline lookup yields CDR1 MNHEY and CDR2 SVGAGI. Trimming at V came to 2 bases and at J to 4 bases, leaving 1 base not matched to a gene. There are 14 residues in the CDR3. The CDR3 is CASSYRDRGYEQYF. The CDR3 DNA follows: TGTGCCAGCAGTTACCGGGACAGGGGGTACGAGCAGTACTTC.

The V call is TRBV6-1, the J call TRBJ1-1; D remains ambiguous. The CDR3 totals 15 residues. The V end lost 3 bases, the J end lost 0 bases, and 11 bases lay between the germline ends. Germline CDR1 and CDR2: MNHNS and SASEGT. CDR3 in amino acids: CASSESRVMNTEAFF. In DNA, the CDR3 is TGTGCCAGCAGTGAGTCGAGAGTAATGAACACTGAAGCTTTCTTT.

This sequence joins TRBV29-1 and TRBJ1-1, with D possibly matching TRBD1 (6 bases). V lost 7 bases to trimming and J lost 7 bases, with 16 bases between them. This CDR3 region has 12 residues. Germline V CDR1 and CDR2: SQVTM, ANQGSEA. The CDR3 protein is CSASQGEGEAFF. CDR3 bases: TGCAGCGCTTCACAGGGAGAGGGTGAAGCTTTCTTT.

The rearrangement joins TRBV14 to TRBJ2-3, with TRBD2 matching 11 bases. Germline trimming cut 4 bases from V and 3 bases from J; bases unmatched to any gene: 12. This CDR3 is built from 18 residues. From germline, CDR1 is SGHDN and CDR2 FVKESK. CDR3 loop: CASSRDRLAGWGTDTQYF. CDR3 coding DNA: TGTGCCAGCAGCCGAGACCGACTAGCGGGATGGGGGACAGATACGCAGTATTTT. The full variable domain, in which reference TRBV14 and TRBJ2-3 provide the parts outside the CDR3, is EAGVTQFPSHSVIEKGQTVTLRCDPISGHDNLYWYRRVMGKEIKFLLHFVKESKQDESGMPNNRFLAERTGGTYSTLKVQPAELEDSGVYFCASSRDRLAGWGTDTQYFGPGTRLTVL.

CDR3 in DNA: TGTGCCAGCAGTTCCCTAGGACAGGGAGGGAATGGCTACACCTTC. This codes for CASSSLGQGGNGYTF. V gene TRBV6-5 combines with J gene TRBJ1-2, with TRBD1 matching over 8 bases. J lost 6 bases, V lost 4 bases, and 10 bases had no gene match. CDR1 and CDR2 from the germline V gene are MNHEY and SVGAGI. The CDR3 has 15 residues.

The rearrangement uses TRBV19 and TRBJ2-3, with 8 bases identical to TRBD1. Trimming cost V 6 bases and J 0 bases; bases outside gene matches: 8. CDR1 is LNHDA and CDR2 is SQIVND in the germline V gene (reference sequence). The CDR3 is 16 residues long. CDR3 in DNA: TGTGCCAGTAGGTCGGACAGGGCATCTAGCACAGATACGCAGTATTTT. This gives the protein CASRSDRASSTDTQYF.

The chain combines TRBV2 with TRBJ1-1, with 7 bases aligning to TRBD1. V was clipped by 6 bases and J by 8 bases; unmatched bases: 9. CDR3 length: 13 amino acids. Germline V gene data show CDR1 as SNHLY and CDR2 as FYNNEI. The DNA of the CDR3 is TGTGCCAGCAGAAGAAGCCCGACAGGGGAAGCTTTCTTT. As protein: CASRRSPTGEAFF.

V gene TRBV11-2 combines with J gene TRBJ1-4; 7 bases line up with TRBD1. This CDR3 is 16 amino acids long. V shed 0 bases and J 5 bases; nucleotides not matched to a gene: 6. Germline V lookup: CDR1 SGHAT, CDR2 FQNNGV. The CDR3 region has the DNA TGTGCCAGCAGCTTAGACACCGGACAGGCAAATGAAAAACTGTTTTTT. Protein sequence: CASSLDTGQANEKLFF.

Written as DNA, the CDR3 is TGTGCCAGCAGTGAAGGAGGGCTAGCGGGAGGTGGGGGCATTCAGTACTTC. Its translation: CASSEGGLAGGGGIQYF. The chain has TRBV2 and TRBJ2-4; TRBD2 matches 11 bases. CDR3 length: 17 amino acids. With V trimmed by 1 base and J by 9 bases, 11 bases remained unmatched. From germline, CDR1 is SNHLY and CDR2 FYNNEI.

The chain has TRBV29-1 and TRBJ1-1; D gene uncertain. V was pared by 6 bases and J by 3 bases, with 5 bases between. The length of the CDR3 is 10 residues. Germline V gene sequence: CDR1 SQVTM, CDR2 ANQGSEA. As DNA, the CDR3 is TGCAGCGTCAGGCACACTGAAGCTTTCTTT. It encodes CSVRHTEAFF.

This chain uses TRBV6-6 with TRBJ1-6, with 7 positions matching TRBD1. This CDR3 comprises 13 residues. Germline CDR1 reads MNHNY; CDR2 reads SVGAGI (reference sequence). V lost 5 bases to trimming and J lost 10 bases; unmatched junction nucleotides: 5. The CDR3: CASSIQGSSPLHF. The CDR3 DNA reads TGTGCCAGCAGTATACAGGGGAGCTCACCCCTCCACTTT.

This chain links TRBV6-6 with TRBJ2-5; 7 nucleotides line up with TRBD1. The J call may be in error: the DNA end matches TRBJ2-7 better. From germline, CDR1 is MNHNY and CDR2 SVGAGI (reference sequence). The CDR3 loop spans 14 amino acids. Written as DNA, the CDR3 is TGTGCCAGCAGTTCCCGGGACAGAGCCTACGAGCAGTACTTC. Residues: CASSSRDRAYEQYF.

As concerns this clone: One end of the junction fails to match germline, which may point to a read error. Other nucleotide sequences in the sample specify the same CDR3. This chain links TRBV15 with TRBJ1-6, with a weak D call TRBD1 (5 bases). CDR3 length: 16 residues. Germline V gives CDR1 LNHNV, CDR2 YYDKDF (reference sequence). The CDR3 reads CATSRGNRNVDSPLHF. The DNA for the CDR3 is TGTGCCACCAGCAGGGGTAACAGGAATGTTGATTCCCCCCTCCACTTT.

This chain links TRBV30 with TRBJ1-5; TRBD1 matches at 10 bases. CDR3 length: 15 amino acids. Germline assignment: CDR1 GTSNPN and CDR2 SVGIG (reference sequence). After removal of 3 bases from V and 7 bases from J, the junction contained 9 bases not matched to a gene. The CDR3 protein is CAWSGTGAVGQPQHF. In nucleotides, the CDR3 is TGTGCCTGGAGCGGGACAGGGGCGGTAGGGCAGCCCCAGCATTTT.

The rearrangement uses TRBV5-1 and TRBJ2-1; 11 bases match TRBD2. This CDR3 has 19 residues. The V gene end was trimmed by 0 bases and the J gene end by 2 bases; junction bases not matched to a gene: 10. The germline CDR1 and CDR2 sequences are SGHRS and YFSETQ. The CDR3 DNA follows: TGCGCCAGCAGCTTGGCCTGGCTAGCGGGGGGTTCGGCCTACAATGAGCAGTTCTTC. Translated, it gives CASSLAWLAGGSAYNEQFF. Full variable domain (outside the CDR3, taken from reference TRBV5-1 and TRBJ2-1): KAGVTQTPRYLIKTRGQQVTLSCSPISGHRSVSWYQQTPGQGLQFLFEYFSETQRNKGNFPGRFSGRQFSNSRSEMNVSTLELGDSALYLCASSLAWLAGGSAYNEQFFGPGTRLTVL.

The chain has TRBV5-1 and TRBJ1-2, with D possibly being TRBD1 (5 bases). The V and J ends lost 1 base and 6 bases respectively, with 13 bases between them. CDR1 and CDR2 from the germline V gene are SGHRS and YFSETQ. CDR3 size: 14 residues. The CDR3 reads CASSLLAQGNGYTF. The CDR3 coding sequence is TGCGCCAGCAGCTTGTTGGCCCAGGGTAATGGCTACACCTTC.

This sequence joins TRBV6-1 and TRBJ2-5; D perhaps matches TRBD1 (6 bases). Germline lookup yields CDR1 MNHNS and CDR2 SASEGT. Trimming removed 2 bases from V and 3 bases from J, with 16 bases in between. The CDR3 runs 16 residues. The CDR3 DNA follows: TGTGCCAGCAGTGAACACAGGGCATCTTCTAAAGAGACCCAGTACTTC. This gives the protein CASSEHRASSKETQYF.

The V call is TRBV5-1, the J call TRBJ1-1, with D hard to call. V shed 5 bases and J shed 3 bases, with 8 bases lying between them. CDR1 is SGHRS and CDR2 is YFSETQ in the germline V gene. CDR3 size: 12 residues. CDR3 nucleotide sequence: TGCGCCAGCAGAGGTACAGACACTGAAGCTTTCTTT. This gives the protein CASRGTDTEAFF.

This clone came up once. The chain uses TRBV7-2 and TRBJ1-4; weak D call: TRBD1 (5 bases). The V gene lost 5 bases and the J gene lost 5 bases, with 12 bases spanning the gap. CDR3 length: 14 residues. Germline assignment: CDR1 SGHTA and CDR2 FQGNSA. The CDR3 region has the DNA TGTGCCAGCAGCCCTCGGGGGGGGAATGAAAAACTGTTTTTT. Translating it yields CASSPRGGNEKLFF.

This rearrangement joins TRBV4-1 to TRBJ1-1; D is undetermined. Looked up from germline, CDR1 is MGHRA and CDR2 is YSYEKL. This CDR3 spans 14 amino acids. Trimming shortened V by 1 base and J by 2 bases, and 8 bases separated the two germline ends. This chain's CDR3 is CASSQGPSNTEAFF. The CDR3 DNA sequence: TGCGCCAGCAGCCAAGGGCCAAGTAACACTGAAGCTTTCTTT.

This clone was counted only a few times. The genes are TRBV19 and TRBJ2-7; tentatively, D is TRBD2 (6 bases). The CDR3 totals 16 residues. CDR1 and CDR2 from the germline V gene are LNHDA and SQIVND (reference sequence). The V end lost 3 bases, the J end lost 7 bases, and 22 bases lay between the germline ends. CDR3 DNA: TGTGCCAGTAGTATTTCGGCCTCTAGGACGGAGGGAGAGCAGTACTTC. This sequence encodes CASSISASRTEGEQYF. The entire variable domain, with the rest obtained from reference TRBV19 and TRBJ2-7, is as follows: DGGITQSPKYLFRKEGQNVTLSCEQNLNHDAMYWYRQDPGQGLRLIYYSQIVNDFQKGDIAEGYSVSREKKESFPLTVTSAQKNPTAFYLCASSISASRTEGEQYFGPGTRLTVT.

V usage is TRBV18 and J usage is TRBJ2-2, with 8 bases matching TRBD1. CDR1 and CDR2 (germline): KGHSH, LQKENI. The CDR3 sequence is 17 residues long. V was pared by 2 bases and J by 4 bases, with 9 bases of the junction left unmatched. The CDR3 region is CASSPVLQGGSTGELFF. CDR3 DNA sequence: TGTGCCAGCTCACCAGTTCTACAGGGGGGCTCCACCGGGGAGCTGTTTTTT.